The 10 T cell receptor beta chains below were found in one sample sequenced in a study of TET2 disruption in CD19-targeted CAR T cells. Stated treatment: autologous CTL019 cells: CD19 CAR with 4-1BB and CD3 zeta domains. Assay used: immunoSEQ multiplex PCR; TCRdb lists only in-frame clones, some missing. The listing records roughly 26,000 clones. No antigen is known for these receptors. The specimen comprised CD8- CAR+ T cells sorted from cultured blood T cells, sampled for CD19 CAR T cell therapy. Described subset: CD8-negative CAR-positive T cells from the infusion product. These receptors were obtained from a man in his 70s with chronic lymphocytic leukemia.

A word on this clone: The observed sequence ends 3 residues before the CDR3 terminus, with the missing tail filled in from the germline J gene. The rearrangement uses TRBV27 and TRBJ2-1; D remains ambiguous. CDR1 is MNHEY and CDR2 is SMNVEV in the germline V gene (reference sequence). V lost 5 bases and J lost 7, with 15 bases in between. This CDR3 has 14 amino acids. The DNA read from the CDR3 is TGTGCCAGCAGTCCTTGGAACAGTGGGAATGAG. Residues: CASSPWNSGNE. The whole CDR3 protein is CASSPWNSGNEQFF.

Concerning this clone: Sequencing ends 3 residues short of the CDR3 end; the germline J gene provides the rest. The rearrangement links TRBV18 to TRBJ2-4, with TRBD2 identical over 8 bases. CDR1 KGHSH and CDR2 LQKENI come from the germline V gene. CDR3 length equals 15 residues. CDR3 region: CASSPRRGDQETQYF. The part of the CDR3 DNA that was read is TGTGCCAGCTCACCCCGGCGGGGGGACCAAGAGACT.

As for this clone: The read terminates 3 residues ahead of where the CDR3 ends, so the germline J gene completes it. The chain has TRBV5-1 and TRBJ2-5; 7 bases align to TRBD1. The J segment lost 2 bases and the V segment lost 3 bases, leaving 7 bases of the junction unmatched. The CDR3 runs 15 residues. CDR1 is SGHRS, CDR2 YFSETQ, per germline. The CDR3 bases that were read are TGCGCCAGCAGCTCGGGACAGAATTCTCAAGAGACC. Its protein product is CASSSGQNSQET. The complete CDR3 protein is CASSSGQNSQETQYF.

Details on this clone: One end of the junction does not line up with germline, which may come from a read error. The CDR3 goes on 3 residues after the read ends, and that part is filled in from the germline J gene. The sample holds other DNA sequences that translate to the same CDR3. The chain is built from TRBV19 and TRBJ1-3, with a possible D match to TRBD1 (6 bases). CDR3 length equals 13 residues. Germline CDR1 LNHDA, CDR2 SQIVND (reference sequence). The sequenced CDR3 bases are TGTGCCAGTAGTTGGGGGCCTGGAAACACT. Translated, it gives CASSWGPGNT. The whole CDR3 reads CASSWGPGNTIYF.

Of note for this clone: The read halts 3 residues ahead of the CDR3 end, with the missing end drawn from the germline J gene. The V call is TRBV5-4, the J call TRBJ2-2; tentatively, D is TRBD1 (7 bases). The V gene's germline CDR1 is SGHNT and CDR2 YYREEE (reference sequence). The V end was cut by 5 bases, the J end by 2 bases, with 16 bases between. CDR3 length equals 16 residues. CDR3 residues: CASRPARDSNTGELFF. The CDR3 bases that were read are TGTGCCAGCAGACCCGCGCGGGACAGCAACACCGGGGAG.

Concerning this clone itself: Coverage ceases 3 residues before the CDR3 finishes, and the germline J gene fills in the end. The chain couples TRBV5-8 to TRBJ1-6; 8 nucleotides align to TRBD1. Unmatched junction bases numbered 5, after V lost 3 bases and J lost 6 bases. CDR3 length: 15 residues. From germline, CDR1 is SGHTS and CDR2 YDEGEE. Partial CDR3 DNA: TGTGCCAGCAGCTGGAACGGACAGGGTAATTCACCC. Translation: CASSWNGQGNSP. The whole CDR3 protein is CASSWNGQGNSPLHF. The variable domain in full, completed from reference TRBV5-8 and TRBJ1-6, reads EAGVTQSPTHLIKTRGQQATLRCSPISGHTSVYWYQQALGLGLQFLLWYDEGEERNRGNFPPRFSGRQFPNYSSELNVNALELEDSALYLCASSWNGQGNSPLHFGNGTRLTVT.

Note on this clone: The sequenced fragment ends 3 residues before the CDR3 boundary, so the rest is inferred from the germline J gene. This chain joins TRBV28 and TRBJ1-5, with D uncertain. This CDR3 contains 13 residues. Germline lookup yields CDR1 MDHEN and CDR2 SYDVKM. Trimming took off 5 bases at V and 0 bases at J, with 5 bases between the two ends. The sequenced part of the CDR3 DNA is TGTGCCAGCAGTATAGATAGCAATCAGCCC. As protein: CASSIDSNQP. The entire CDR3 sequence reads CASSIDSNQPQHF.

Notes on this clone: The CDR3 end is not reached by the read, which stops 3 residues before it; the germline J gene fills it in. The J gene is TRBJ1-6, the V gene TRBV20-1; no clear D gene. Germline loops: CDR1 DFQATT, CDR2 SNEGSKA (reference sequence). V was cut by 1 base and J by 6 bases, with 16 bases left in between. The length of the CDR3 is 16 residues. This CDR3 reads CSARGADPSGNSPLHF. Partial CDR3 DNA: TGCAGTGCTAGAGGAGCAGACCCCTCGGGTAATTCACCC.

To note about this clone: The missing CDR3 end, 3 residues past where the read stops, is filled in from the germline J gene. The chain couples TRBV2 to TRBJ2-7; 11 bases are shared with TRBD1. V was clipped by 6 bases and J by 3 bases; unmatched bases: 4. The CDR3 has 14 residues. Germline V lookup: CDR1 SNHLY, CDR2 FYNNEI. The sequenced part of the CDR3 DNA is TGTGCCAGCAGCGGACAGGGGGCTATCTACGAG. As protein: CASSGQGAIYE. The entire CDR3 protein is CASSGQGAIYEQYF. The full variable domain, in which reference TRBV2 and TRBJ2-7 provide the parts outside the CDR3, is EPEVTQTPSHQVTQMGQEVILRCVPISNHLYFYWYRQILGQKVEFLVSFYNNEISEKSEIFDDQFSVERPDGSNFTLKIRSTKLEDSAMYFCASSGQGAIYEQYFGPGTRLTVT.

As for this clone: The read is 3 residues too short to cover the CDR3 end, so that end is filled in from the germline J gene. The J gene is TRBJ1-4, the V gene TRBV7-9; the match to TRBD1 covers 10 bases. Germline-derived CDR1 and CDR2 are SEHNR and FQNEAQ (reference sequence). CDR3 length: 15 amino acids. V shed 5 bases and J 6 bases; nucleotides not matched to a gene: 6. CDR3 bases read: TGTGCCAGCAGCCGGGGACAGGGGAGAGATGAAAAA. Translated, it gives CASSRGQGRDEK. The whole CDR3 is CASSRGQGRDEKLFF.